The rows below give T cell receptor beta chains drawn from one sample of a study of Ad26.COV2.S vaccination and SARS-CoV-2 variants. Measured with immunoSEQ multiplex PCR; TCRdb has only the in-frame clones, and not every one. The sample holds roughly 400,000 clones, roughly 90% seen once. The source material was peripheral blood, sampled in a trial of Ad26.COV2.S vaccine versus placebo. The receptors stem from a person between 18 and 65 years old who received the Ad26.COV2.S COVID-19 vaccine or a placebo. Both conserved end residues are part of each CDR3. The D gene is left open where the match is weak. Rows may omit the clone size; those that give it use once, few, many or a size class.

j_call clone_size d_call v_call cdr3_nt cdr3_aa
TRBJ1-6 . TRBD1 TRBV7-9 TGTGCCAGCAGCAAGCCGGGACAGGGTTATTCACCCCTCCACTTT CASSKPGQGYSPLHF
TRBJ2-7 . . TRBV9 TGTGCCAGCAGCGTAGGTTCACGGACTACCTACGAGCAGTACTTC CASSVGSRTTYEQYF
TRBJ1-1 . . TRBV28 TGTGCCAGCAGTTTAGTCCGCATGAACACTGAAGCTTTCTTT CASSLVRMNTEAFF
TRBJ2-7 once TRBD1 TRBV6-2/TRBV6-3 TGTGCCAGCAGTTACTCGAGACAGGGTTTTTCCTACGAGCAGTACTTC CASSYSRQGFSYEQYF
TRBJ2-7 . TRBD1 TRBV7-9 TGTGCCAGCAGCTTGGAGAGGACAGGGATCTCCTACGAGCAGTACTTC CASSLERTGISYEQYF
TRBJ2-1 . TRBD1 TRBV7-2 TGTGCCAGCAGCTCCCGGGACAGGGGAATCAATGAGCAGTTCTTC CASSSRDRGINEQFF
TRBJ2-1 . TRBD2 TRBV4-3 TGCGCCAGCAGCCAAGATGGTCGGCGGGGGAGGAATGAGCAGTTCTTC CASSQDGRRGRNEQFF
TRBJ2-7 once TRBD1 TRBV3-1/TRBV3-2 TGTGCCAGCCCTGCGAGGACAGGGCGGGGCTACGAGCAGTACTTC CASPARTGRGYEQYF
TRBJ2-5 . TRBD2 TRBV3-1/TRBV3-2 TGTGCCAGCAGCCCTCGCGATAGCGGGGGACGGGAGACCCAGTACTTC CASSPRDSGGRETQYF
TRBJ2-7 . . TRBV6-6 TGTGCCAGCAGTTACTCGCCAGAATCCTACGAGCAGTACTTC CASSYSPESYEQYF
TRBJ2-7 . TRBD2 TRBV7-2 TGTGCCAGCAGCTTAACGTCCAACGGGGGGGCCCTTAACGAGCAGTACTTC CASSLTSNGGALNEQYF
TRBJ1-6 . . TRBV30 TGTGCCTGGAGTGAGTTGTCAGGGAATTCACCCCTCCACTTT CAWSELSGNSPLHF
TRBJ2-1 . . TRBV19 TGTGCCAGTAGTACGGCGCCGACACCTTACAATGAGCAGTTCTTC CASSTAPTPYNEQFF
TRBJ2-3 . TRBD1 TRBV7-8 TGTGCCAGCAGCAGTTACTACGACAGGGGCAGGGGGCCACCAGATACGCAGTATTTT CASSSYYDRGRGPPDTQYF
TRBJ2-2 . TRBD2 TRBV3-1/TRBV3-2 TGTGCCAGCAGCTCACTAGCGGGGGGGTACACCGGGGAGCTGTTTTTT CASSSLAGGYTGELFF
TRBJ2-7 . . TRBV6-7 TGTGCCAGCAGTTACTCGAAGTTCAGCAGACCCTTC CASSYSKFSRPF
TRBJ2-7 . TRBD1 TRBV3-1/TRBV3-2 TGTGCCAGCAGCCAAGGGACACGGGACAGGGACTCCGAGCAGTACTTC CASSQGTRDRDSEQYF
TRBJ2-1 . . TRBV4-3 TGCGCCAGCAGCCAAGAAACGGGTGAGCAGTTCTTC CASSQETGEQFF
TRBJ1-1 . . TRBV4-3 TGCGCCAGCAGCGCGCGGGACATTTCGAACACTGAAGCTTTCTTT CASSARDISNTEAFF
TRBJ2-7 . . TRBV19 TGTGCCAGTAGTAAAGAGTCCGGTGGCTCCTACGAGCAGTACTTC CASSKESGGSYEQYF